The 6 T cell receptor beta chains below all came from one sample that was sequenced in a study of T cell responses to AZD1222 COVID-19 vaccine. The data were produced by immunoSEQ multiplex PCR, yet TCRdb's version contains in-frame clones alone and is incomplete. The data hold roughly 190,000 clones, with approximately 90% observed a single time. This specimen consisted of peripheral blood, obtained 28 days after the second dose of the MenACWY control vaccine. These receptors were obtained from an adult who received the MenACWY meningococcal vaccine as a control.

This chain connects TRBV3-1 (or the pseudogene TRBV3-2) to TRBJ2-6, with TRBD1 as a possible D gene (6 bases). V was pared by 2 bases and J by 0 bases, with 8 bases between. The CDR3 extends over 16 amino acids. Germline assignment: CDR1 LGHDT and CDR2 YNNKEL (reference sequence). This CDR3 reads CASSQRGNSGANVLTF. The CDR3 DNA follows: TGTGCCAGCAGCCAAAGGGGGAACTCTGGGGCCAACGTCCTGACTTTC.

The chain carries TRBV3-1 (or the pseudogene TRBV3-2) and TRBJ2-3; the match to TRBD2 covers 8 bases. The CDR3 length is 16 residues. Germline CDR1 LGHDT, CDR2 YNNKEL (reference sequence). V was pared by 4 bases and J by 0 bases, with 6 bases of the junction left unmatched. CDR3 amino acids: CASSRRLARSTDTQYF. As DNA, the CDR3 is TGTGCCAGCAGCCGACGACTAGCGCGGAGCACAGATACGCAGTATTTT.

The V and J genes are TRBV24-1 and TRBJ2-1, with TRBD2 matching 11 bases. The CDR3 consists of 16 residues. The germline V gene encodes CDR1 KGHDR and CDR2 SFDVKD. Trimming removed 1 base from V and 4 bases from J; junction bases left unmatched: 2. In DNA form, the CDR3 reads TGTGCCACCAGTGATTTCGGGACTAGCGGTTACAATGAGCAGTTCTTC. Translating gives CATSDFGTSGYNEQFF.

This chain joins TRBV28 and TRBJ1-4, with 7 bases identical to TRBD1. The germline gives CDR1 MDHEN, CDR2 SYDVKM. This CDR3 spans 17 amino acids. V lost 5 bases and J lost 2; bases outside the gene matches: 11. In DNA form, the CDR3 reads TGTGCCAGCAGTCTGGGATCGACAGGGACGACTAATGAAAAACTGTTTTTT. It encodes CASSLGSTGTTNEKLFF.

J is TRBJ2-3 and V is TRBV24-1; perhaps D is TRBD1 or TRBD2 (6 bases each). Germline V gene sequence: CDR1 KGHDR, CDR2 SFDVKD. There are 13 residues in the CDR3. V lost 9 bases, J lost 5 bases, and 14 bases lay in between. The CDR3 region has the DNA TGTGCCACCGGCACGGGGGCCATAGATACGCAGTATTTT. It encodes CATGTGAIDTQYF.

In its sample, this clone was seen a few times. V and J are TRBV28 and TRBJ1-1, with 9 bases aligning to TRBD1. V was clipped by 3 bases and J by 3 bases; unmatched bases: 8. From germline, CDR1 is MDHEN and CDR2 SYDVKM. This CDR3 has 16 amino acids. The CDR3, as DNA: TGTGCCAGCAGTTTTATTTACCGGGACAGGGACACTGAAGCTTTCTTT. Translated, it gives CASSFIYRDRDTEAFF.